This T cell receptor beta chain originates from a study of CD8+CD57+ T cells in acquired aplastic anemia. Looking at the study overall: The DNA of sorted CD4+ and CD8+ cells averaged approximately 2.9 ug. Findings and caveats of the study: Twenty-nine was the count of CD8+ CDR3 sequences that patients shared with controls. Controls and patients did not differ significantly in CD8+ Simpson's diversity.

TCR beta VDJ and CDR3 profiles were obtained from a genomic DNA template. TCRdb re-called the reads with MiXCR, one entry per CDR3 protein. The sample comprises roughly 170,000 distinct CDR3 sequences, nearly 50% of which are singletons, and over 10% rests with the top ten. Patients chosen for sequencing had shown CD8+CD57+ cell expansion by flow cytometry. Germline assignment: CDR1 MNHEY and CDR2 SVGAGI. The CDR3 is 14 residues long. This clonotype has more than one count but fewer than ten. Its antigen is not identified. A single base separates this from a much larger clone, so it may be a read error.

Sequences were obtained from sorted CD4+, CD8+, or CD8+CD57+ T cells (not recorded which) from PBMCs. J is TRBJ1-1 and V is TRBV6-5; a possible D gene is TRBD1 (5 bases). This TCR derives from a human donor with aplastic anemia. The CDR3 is CASSYVDKNTEASF. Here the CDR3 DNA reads TGTGCCAGCAGTTACGTGGACAAGAACACTGAAGCTTCCTTT.